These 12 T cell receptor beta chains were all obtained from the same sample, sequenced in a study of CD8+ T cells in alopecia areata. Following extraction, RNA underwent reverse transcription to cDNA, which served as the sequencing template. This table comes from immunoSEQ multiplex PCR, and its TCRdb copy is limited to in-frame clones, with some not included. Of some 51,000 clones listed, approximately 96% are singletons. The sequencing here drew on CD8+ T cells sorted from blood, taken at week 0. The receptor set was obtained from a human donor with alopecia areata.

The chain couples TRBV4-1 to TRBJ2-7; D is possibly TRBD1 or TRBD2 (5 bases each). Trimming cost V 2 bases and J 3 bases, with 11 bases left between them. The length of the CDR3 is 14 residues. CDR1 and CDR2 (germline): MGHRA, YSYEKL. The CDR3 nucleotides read TGCGCCAGCAGCCAATGGGACCCCTACTACGAGCAGTACTTC. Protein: CASSQWDPYYEQYF.

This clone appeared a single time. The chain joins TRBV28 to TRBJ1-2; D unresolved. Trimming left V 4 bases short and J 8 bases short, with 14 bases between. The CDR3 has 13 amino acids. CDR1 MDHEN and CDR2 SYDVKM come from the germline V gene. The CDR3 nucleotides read TGTGCCAGCAGTTCTCCGGACGGATGGGGCTACACCTTC. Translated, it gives CASSSPDGWGYTF.

CDR3 protein: CASSTWTGTGTGELFF. The CDR3 nucleotides read TGTGCCAGCAGCACCTGGACAGGGACGGGCACCGGGGAGCTGTTTTTT. This chain uses TRBV13 with TRBJ2-2, with TRBD1 identical over 8 bases. The CDR3 totals 16 residues. CDR1 and CDR2 (germline): PRHDT, FYEKMQ (reference sequence). V was clipped by 5 bases and J by 4 bases; unmatched bases: 9.

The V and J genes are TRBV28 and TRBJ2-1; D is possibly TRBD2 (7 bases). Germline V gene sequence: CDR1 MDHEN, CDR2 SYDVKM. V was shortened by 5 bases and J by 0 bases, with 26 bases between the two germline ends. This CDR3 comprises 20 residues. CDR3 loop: CASSTPLTGTNFDSYNEQFF. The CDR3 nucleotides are TGTGCCAGCAGTACCCCGCTCACAGGGACTAACTTTGACTCCTACAATGAGCAGTTCTTC.

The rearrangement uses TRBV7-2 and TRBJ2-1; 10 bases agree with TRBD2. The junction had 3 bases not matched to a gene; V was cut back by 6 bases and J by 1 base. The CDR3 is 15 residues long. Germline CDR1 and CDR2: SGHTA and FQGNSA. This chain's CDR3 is CASRVAGGSYNEQFF. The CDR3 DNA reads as TGTGCCAGCAGAGTAGCGGGGGGTTCCTACAATGAGCAGTTCTTC.

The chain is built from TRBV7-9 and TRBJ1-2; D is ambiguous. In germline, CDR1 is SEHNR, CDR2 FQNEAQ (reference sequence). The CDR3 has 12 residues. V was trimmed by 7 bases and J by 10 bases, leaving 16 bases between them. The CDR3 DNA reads TGTGCCAGCACCCGTAAGATGGAGGACTACACCTTC. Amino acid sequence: CASTRKMEDYTF.

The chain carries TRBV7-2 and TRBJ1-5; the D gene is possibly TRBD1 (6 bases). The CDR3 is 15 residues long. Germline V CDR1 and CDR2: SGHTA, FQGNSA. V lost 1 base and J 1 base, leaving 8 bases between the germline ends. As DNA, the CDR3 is TGTGCCAGCAGCTTAGGGGGGCGAAGCAATCAGCCCCAGCATTTT. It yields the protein CASSLGGRSNQPQHF.

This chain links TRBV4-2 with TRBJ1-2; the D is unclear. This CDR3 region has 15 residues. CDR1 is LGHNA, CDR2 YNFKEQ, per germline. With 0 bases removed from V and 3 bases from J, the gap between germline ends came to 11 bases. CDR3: CASSQDDISDYGYTF. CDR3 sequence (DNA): TGTGCCAGCAGCCAAGACGACATTTCAGACTATGGCTACACCTTC.

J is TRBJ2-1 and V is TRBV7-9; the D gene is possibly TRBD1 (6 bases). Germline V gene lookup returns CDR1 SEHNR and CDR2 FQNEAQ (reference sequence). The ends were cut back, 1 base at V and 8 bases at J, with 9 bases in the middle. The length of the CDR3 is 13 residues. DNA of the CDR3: TGTGCCAGCAGCTTAGGAGGGGGAGATGAGCAGTTCTTC. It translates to CASSLGGGDEQFF.

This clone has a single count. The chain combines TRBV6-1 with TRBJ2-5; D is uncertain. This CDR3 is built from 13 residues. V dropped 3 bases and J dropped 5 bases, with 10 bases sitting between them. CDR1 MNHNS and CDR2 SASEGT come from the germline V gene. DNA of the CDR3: TGTGCCAGCAGTGATGGTAGTTTCGAGACCCAGTACTTC. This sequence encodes CASSDGSFETQYF.

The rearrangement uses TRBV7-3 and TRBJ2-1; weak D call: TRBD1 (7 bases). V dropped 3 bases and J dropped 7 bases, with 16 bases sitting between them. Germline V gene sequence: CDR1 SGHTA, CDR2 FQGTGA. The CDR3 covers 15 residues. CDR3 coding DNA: TGTGCCAGCAGCTTCTTTAGTCAGGGGGGAAATGAGCAGTTCTTC. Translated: CASSFFSQGGNEQFF.

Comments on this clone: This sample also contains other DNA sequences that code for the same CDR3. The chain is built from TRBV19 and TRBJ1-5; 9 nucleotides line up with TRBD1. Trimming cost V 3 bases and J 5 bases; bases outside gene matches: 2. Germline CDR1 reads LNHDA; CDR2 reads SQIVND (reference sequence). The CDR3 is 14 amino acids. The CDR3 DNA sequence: TGTGCCAGTAGTATTTGGACAGGGGATCAGCCCCAGCATTTT. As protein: CASSIWTGDQPQHF.